The source of this TCR beta chain is a study of blood T cell repertoires in COVID-19. Background on the study: There were acute and convalescent COVID-19 samples, and they came from the United States, Italy and Spain. The analysed material was cDNA or gDNA that came from T cells, B-cell-depleted T cells, or PBMCs.

Germline V gene sequence: CDR1 SGHAT, CDR2 FQNNGV. The germline V and J ends were trimmed by 1 base and 3 bases, with 13 bases remaining between them. The CDR3 totals 15 residues. In the original analysis: Quantification of nucleated cells was approximated via reference gene primer amplification. Here immunoSEQ multiplex PCR was the method, and the copy in TCRdb shows in-frame clones only, minus some. V and J calls and clone size follow that table, whereas D and trimming were derived from the DNA. The sample includes about 180,000 clones, about 91% of them seen just once. This clonotype was sampled from a woman under 40 with acute or convalescent COVID-19. J is TRBJ2-7 and V is TRBV11-2, with D tentatively TRBD1 (5 bases). Sequencing input: peripheral blood. CDR3 sequence reads: CASSLAREKLYEQYF. CDR3 nucleotides: TGTGCCAGCAGCTTAGCCAGGGAAAAACTCTACGAGCAGTACTTC.